The 8 T cell receptor beta chains listed next were all sequenced from one sample in a study of T cell changes during pregnancy in multiple sclerosis. Using immunoSEQ multiplex PCR, the repertoire was profiled, and TCRdb retains in-frame clones only, with some absent. This table has roughly 57,000 clones, about 90% appearing once. The sample consisted of CD4+ T cells from peripheral blood mononuclear cells, taken after pregnancy. The receptors come from a female donor with multiple sclerosis, enrolled in a pregnancy study.

This clone showed up just once. V and J are TRBV6-4 and TRBJ2-7; TRBD2 aligns across 11 bases. Germline V gene sequence: CDR1 MRHNA, CDR2 SNTAGT. The CDR3 covers 15 residues. V was pared by 3 bases and J by 6 bases, with 7 bases of the junction left unmatched. CDR3: CASSEIAGGQREQYF. In nucleotides, the CDR3 is TGTGCCAGCAGTGAAATAGCGGGGGGGCAACGCGAGCAGTACTTC.

The gene calls are TRBV27 and TRBJ2-1; TRBD2 aligns across 9 bases. CDR3 length equals 17 residues. J was trimmed by 9 bases and V by 4 bases; bases with no gene match: 16. Germline CDR1 and CDR2: MNHEY and SMNVEV (reference sequence). The CDR3 reads CASSSTSAGGIWVEQFF. The CDR3 nucleotides read TGTGCCAGCAGTTCTACTTCGGCGGGGGGGATCTGGGTTGAGCAGTTCTTC.

The V and J genes are TRBV7-3 and TRBJ2-3; 7 bases fit TRBD2. This CDR3 is 15 amino acids long. V shed 1 base, J shed 2 bases, and the junction held 3 bases outside the gene matches. From germline, CDR1 is SGHTA and CDR2 FQGTGA. The CDR3 nucleotides read TGTGCCAGCAGCTTAAACCGGGGGGACACAGATACGCAGTATTTT. It is translated as CASSLNRGDTDTQYF.

CDR3 region: CASSLAPRGETQYF. DNA of the CDR3: TGTGCCAGCAGCTTAGCGCCTAGAGGGGAGACCCAGTACTTC. The chain combines TRBV7-2 with TRBJ2-5, with a tentative D call TRBD2 (5 bases). The CDR3 runs 14 residues. V shed 0 bases and J shed 5 bases, with 10 bases lying between them. From germline, CDR1 is SGHTA and CDR2 FQGNSA.

The gene calls are TRBV2 and TRBJ1-6; D might be TRBD1 (5 bases). Germline lookup yields CDR1 SNHLY and CDR2 FYNNEI. The CDR3 contains 13 residues. Trimming cost V 7 bases and J 9 bases, with 13 bases left between them. CDR3 in DNA: TGTGCCAGCACTTCCAGGGATGGTTCACCCCTCCACTTT. It specifies CASTSRDGSPLHF.

The CDR3 DNA reads TGTGCCTGGAGTCGGGACAGGGGGCAGACTGAAGCTTTCTTT. It encodes CAWSRDRGQTEAFF. This rearrangement joins TRBV30 to TRBJ1-1; 12 bases agree with TRBD1. Germline-derived CDR1 and CDR2 are GTSNPN and SVGIG (reference sequence). V was clipped by 2 bases and J by 5 bases; unmatched bases: 3. The CDR3 extends over 14 amino acids.

The V gene is TRBV6-5, the J gene TRBJ1-2; TRBD1 aligns across 10 bases. The ends lost 6 bases at V and 6 bases at J; junction bases unmatched: 4. The CDR3 has 13 residues. CDR1 MNHEY and CDR2 SVGAGI come from the germline V gene. This chain's CDR3 is CASRGQGTNGYTF. CDR3 nucleotide sequence: TGTGCCAGCAGGGGACAGGGGACGAATGGCTACACCTTC.

The V gene is TRBV6-4, the J gene TRBJ1-1; TRBD1 might be the D (6 bases). Deletions cut 0 bases from V and 8 bases from J, with 10 bases between. This CDR3 has 13 residues. Germline-derived CDR1 and CDR2 are MRHNA and SNTAGT. The CDR3 protein is CASSDSKGVEAFF. The CDR3 DNA follows: TGTGCCAGCAGTGACTCGAAGGGGGTGGAAGCTTTCTTT.